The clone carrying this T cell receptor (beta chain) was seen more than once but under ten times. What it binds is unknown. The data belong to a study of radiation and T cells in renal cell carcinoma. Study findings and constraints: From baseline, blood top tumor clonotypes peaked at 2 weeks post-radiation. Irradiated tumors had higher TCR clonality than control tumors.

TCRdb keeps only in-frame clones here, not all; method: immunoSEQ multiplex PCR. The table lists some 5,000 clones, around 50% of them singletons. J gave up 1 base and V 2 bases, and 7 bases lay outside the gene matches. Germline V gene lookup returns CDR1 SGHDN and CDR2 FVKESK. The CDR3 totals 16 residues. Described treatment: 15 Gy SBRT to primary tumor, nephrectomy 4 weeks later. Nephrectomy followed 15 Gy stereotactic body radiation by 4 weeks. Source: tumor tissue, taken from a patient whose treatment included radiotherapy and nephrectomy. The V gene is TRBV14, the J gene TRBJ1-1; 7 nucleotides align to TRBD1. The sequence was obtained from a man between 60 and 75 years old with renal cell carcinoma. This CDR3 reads CASSQRPTGANTEAFF. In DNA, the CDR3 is TGTGCCAGCAGCCAAAGACCTACAGGGGCGAACACTGAAGCTTTCTTT. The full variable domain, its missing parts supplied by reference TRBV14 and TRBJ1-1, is EAGVTQFPSHSVIEKGQTVTLRCDPISGHDNLYWYRRVMGKEIKFLLHFVKESKQDESGMPNNRFLAERTGGTYSTLKVQPAELEDSGVYFCASSQRPTGANTEAFFGQGTRLTVV.